The rows below give T cell receptor beta chains drawn from one sample of a study of regulatory T cells in long-lasting Graves disease. Via MiXCR, TCRdb re-called the multiplex PCR reads, giving one row per CDR3 protein. This table has 400,000 to 500,000 distinct CDR3 sequences, 21% appearing once. The material sequenced was peripheral blood mononuclear cells (PBMCs), taken when the disease was refractory, from a patient treated with antithyroid drugs. These receptor sequences come from a female donor with Graves disease. Both conserved end residues are part of each CDR3. The D gene is left open where the match is weak. Only some rows state a clone size, as once, few, many or a class for expanded clones.

d_gene,abundance,v_gene,j_gene,CDR3nt,CDR3aa
NA,few,TRBV3-1,TRBJ1-6,TGTGCCAGCAGCCCAACACTATCGAGCTCCTATAATTCACCCCTCCACTTT,CASSPTLSSSYNSPLHF
TRBD2,NA,TRBV12-3/TRBV12-4,TRBJ2-1,TGTGCCAGCAGTTTAGCTTTAGGCGGGAGGGCTTACAATGAGCAGTTCTTC,CASSLALGGRAYNEQFF
TRBD1,NA,TRBV29-1,TRBJ2-1,TGCAGCGCCACCCGGGACAGGGAGCAGTTCTTC,CSATRDREQFF
TRBD2,many,TRBV20-1,TRBJ2-5,TGCAGTGCTGAAGGACTAGCGGGACCGGGCGGAGAGACCCAGTACTTC,CSAEGLAGPGGETQYF
NA,many,TRBV7-2,TRBJ1-3,TGTGCCAGCAGCTTAAGTGACGGCCACACCATATATTTT,CASSLSDGHTIYF
NA,NA,TRBV3-1,TRBJ2-7,TGTGCCAGCAGCCAAGGGCCCCTGGTCTACGAGCAGTACTTC,CASSQGPLVYEQYF
NA,NA,TRBV2,TRBJ1-3,TGTGCCAGCAGTGAGGGGGACACCTCTGGAAACACCATATATTTT,CASSEGDTSGNTIYF
NA,many,TRBV28,TRBJ1-5,TGTGCCAGCAGTTCTCCCCAAGGTGGTAATCAGCCCCAGCATTTT,CASSSPQGGNQPQHF
NA,many,TRBV6-2/TRBV6-3,TRBJ2-6,TGTGCCAGCACAGGGAGCCCCTCTGGGGCCAACGTCCTGACTTTC,CASTGSPSGANVLTF
TRBD1,many,TRBV28,TRBJ2-7,TGTGCCAGCAGCACCGGACAGGTACTGAACACCTACGAGCAGTACTTC,CASSTGQVLNTYEQYF
NA,few,TRBV20-1,TRBJ1-4,TGCAGTGCCGCCCCCCCGGGGGCAACTAATGAAAAACTGTTTTTT,CSAAPPGATNEKLFF
NA,many,TRBV28,TRBJ1-2,TGTGCCAGCAGGGGGGACCGGTACTATGGCTACACCTTC,CASRGDRYYGYTF
NA,NA,TRBV24-1,TRBJ2-2,TGTGCCACCAGTGATCACGAGGGACGGGACACCGGGGAGCTGTTTTTT,CATSDHEGRDTGELFF
TRBD2,many,TRBV20-1,TRBJ2-7,TGCAGTGCTAACAGACTAGCGGGACTTTACGAGCAGTACTTC,CSANRLAGLYEQYF
TRBD1,NA,TRBV12-5,TRBJ2-1,TGTGCTAGTGGGCCGGGACAGGGCAATGAGCAGTTCTTC,CASGPGQGNEQFF
TRBD1,many,TRBV15,TRBJ1-3,TGTGCCACCAGCAGAGGACAGGGGCGCTCCTCTGGAAACACCATATATTTT,CATSRGQGRSSGNTIYF
NA,NA,TRBV10-1,TRBJ2-4,TGCGCCAGGGAAGTTCGGAGTCTAGCCAAAAACATTCAGTACTTC,CAREVRSLAKNIQYF
TRBD2,few,TRBV20-1,TRBJ2-5,TGCAGTGCCCGAAGACTAGCGGGGCCGCAAGAGACCCAGTACTTC,CSARRLAGPQETQYF
NA,many,TRBV20-1,TRBJ1-1,TGCAGTGCTAGGGTTGGATCCAACACTGAAGCTTTCTTT,CSARVGSNTEAFF
NA,once,TRBV20-1,TRBJ2-7,TGCAGTGCCAGGACCCCCCGCGACTACGAGCAGTACTTC,CSARTPRDYEQYF
NA,many,TRBV12-3/TRBV12-4,TRBJ1-5,TGTGCCAGCAGTTTTCAGGGCGGTCGGCAGCCCCAGCATTTT,CASSFQGGRQPQHF
TRBD1,NA,TRBV29-1,TRBJ1-2,TGCAGCGTTGGACAGGGGTACGGCTACACCTTC,CSVGQGYGYTF
NA,many,TRBV6-1,TRBJ2-7,TGTGCCAGCAGCCCAGGGGCTAAGGAGCAGTACTTC,CASSPGAKEQYF
TRBD2,few,TRBV7-9,TRBJ2-3,TGTGCCAGCAGCCGAGAACTAGCGGGAGCAGATACGCAGTATTTT,CASSRELAGADTQYF
TRBD2,NA,TRBV20-1,TRBJ2-1,TGCAGTGCTAGGTGGACTAGCAGAAACTACAATGAGCAGTTCTTC,CSARWTSRNYNEQFF
TRBD2,NA,TRBV30,TRBJ2-5,TGTGCCTGGAGTACGGGGGGGGCGTGGGAAGAGACCCAGTACTTC,CAWSTGGAWEETQYF
NA,few,TRBV20-1,TRBJ1-1,TGCAGTGCTAGTTCCCCCTACAGGGAGACCACTGAAGCTTTCTTT,CSASSPYRETTEAFF
NA,NA,TRBV20-1,TRBJ1-5,TGCAGTGCTAGACCGGGGGCTTCTAGCAATCAGCCCCAGCATTTT,CSARPGASSNQPQHF
NA,NA,TRBV7-3,TRBJ2-2,TGTGCCAGCAGTCCGGGGCAGGTTCGCACCGGGGAGCTGTTTTTT,CASSPGQVRTGELFF
NA,few,TRBV4-2,TRBJ2-7,TGTGCCAGCAGCCAAGAGGTAGCGAGCGGCGCCTACGAGCAGTACTTC,CASSQEVASGAYEQYF
TRBD2,NA,TRBV5-1,TRBJ2-5,TGCGCCAGTCACCCGGGAGGGACTAGCGGGAAAGAGACCCAGTACTTC,CASHPGGTSGKETQYF
NA,few,TRBV11-2,TRBJ2-3,TGTGCCAGCAGCTTAGAGCGTACGCCGCAGTATTTT,CASSLERTPQYF
NA,NA,TRBV7-2,TRBJ2-7,TGTGCCAGCAGCTTGCTAGAAACTCGCGAGCAGTACTTC,CASSLLETREQYF
NA,NA,TRBV5-6,TRBJ1-2,TGTGCCAGCAGCTTGGTAGGCCAACACGGCTACACCTTC,CASSLVGQHGYTF
NA,many,TRBV27,TRBJ2-1,TGTGCCAGCAGTCGCGGGCCCAGTGGTTCCTACAATGAGCAGTTCTTC,CASSRGPSGSYNEQFF
TRBD2,many,TRBV6-1,TRBJ2-5,TGTGCCAGCGTCCCGGGGGGGGTAGGAGAGACCCAGTACTTC,CASVPGGVGETQYF
NA,NA,TRBV6-1,TRBJ2-3,TGTGCCAGCGCCCCGGGGGCTAGCGCGATAGATACGCAGTATTTT,CASAPGASAIDTQYF
NA,many,TRBV10-3,TRBJ2-5,TGTGCCATCAGCCCCAGGAGGGGACCTGAGACCCAGTACTTC,CAISPRRGPETQYF
TRBD2,NA,TRBV7-2,TRBJ2-2,TGTGCCAGCAGCTTAGTAGCTAGCGGGAGGGGTACCGGGGAGCTGTTTTTT,CASSLVASGRGTGELFF
NA,few,TRBV5-1,TRBJ2-2,TGCGCCAGCAGCTTATACTCCCCGAGCACCGGGGAGCTGTTTTTT,CASSLYSPSTGELFF